Following are 12 T cell receptor beta chains from one sample sequenced in a study of T-cell reconstitution after alpha-beta-depleted transplantation in children. A library of TCRbeta sequences, prepared with unique molecular identifiers, was generated. A single record per CDR3 protein comes from TCRdb applying MiXCR to the PCR reads. The sample contains approximately 210,000 distinct CDR3 sequences, roughly 15% of which appear only once. Sample: PBMCs from the stem cell graft donor, taken from the stem cell graft. The origin of the receptors is a human donor who donated a stem cell graft to a child with acute lymphoblastic leukemia.

This clonotype showed up many times. The CDR3 sequence: CASSPAGTPFTNEQFF. As DNA, the CDR3 is TGTGCCAGCAGCCCGGCCGGGACTCCGTTCACTAATGAGCAGTTCTTC. The gene calls are TRBV11-2 and TRBJ2-1; D may be TRBD2 (6 bases). Germline assignment: CDR1 SGHAT and CDR2 FQNNGV. The CDR3 spans 16 residues. V was shortened by 5 bases and J by 7 bases, with 21 bases between the two germline ends.

The V and J genes are TRBV7-6 and TRBJ2-2, with D perhaps matching TRBD1 or TRBD2 (5 bases each). Germline V CDR1 and CDR2: SGHVS, FNYEAQ. V was shortened by 5 bases and J by 0 bases, with 16 bases between the two germline ends. CDR3 length equals 17 residues. The CDR3 sequence: CASSLFWGSANTGELFF. DNA of the CDR3: TGTGCCAGCAGCCTCTTCTGGGGGAGTGCGAACACCGGGGAGCTGTTTTTT.

This clonotype was detected many times. This chain connects TRBV7-9 to TRBJ2-7, with D possibly TRBD2 on 6 matching bases. The germline V gene encodes CDR1 SEHNR and CDR2 FQNEAQ (reference sequence). The CDR3 has 16 amino acids. The V and J ends lost 5 bases and 0 bases respectively, with 17 bases between them. CDR3 nucleotides: TGTGCCAGCAGCCCAGCGGCGGGGAGAATCTCCTACGAGCAGTACTTC. Its protein is CASSPAAGRISYEQYF.

This clonotype was seen a handful of times. The chain joins TRBV5-5 to TRBJ1-5; D unclear. The CDR3 spans 15 residues. V lost 2 bases and J lost 0, with 9 bases in between. The germline V gene has CDR1 SGHKS and CDR2 YYEKEE (reference sequence). CDR3 DNA sequence: TGTGCCAGCAGCTTCCTTGGCCCTAGCAATCAGCCCCAGCATTTT. Amino acid sequence: CASSFLGPSNQPQHF.

The sample holds many counts of this clonotype. This rearrangement joins TRBV5-1 to TRBJ1-1; 10 bases fit TRBD1. The germline V gene encodes CDR1 SGHRS and CDR2 YFSETQ. The CDR3 loop spans 14 amino acids. V trimming: 2 bases; J trimming: 7 bases; junction bases outside the gene matches: 5. In nucleotides, the CDR3 is TGCGCCAGCAGCTTCGGGACAGGGGTAGATGAAGCTTTCTTT. Translated: CASSFGTGVDEAFF.

In its sample, this clonotype was seen a few times. The chain uses TRBV5-1 and TRBJ1-1, with 7 bases matching TRBD1. The J segment lost 6 bases and the V segment lost 5 bases, leaving 10 bases of the junction unmatched. Per germline, CDR1 SGHRS and CDR2 YFSETQ. The CDR3 has 14 amino acids. CDR3 nucleotides: TGCGCCAGCAGACTTCAACAGGGGTCGCCTGAAGCTTTCTTT. Translated, it gives CASRLQQGSPEAFF. The full variable domain, with the rest looked up from reference TRBV5-1 and TRBJ1-1, is KAGVTQTPRYLIKTRGQQVTLSCSPISGHRSVSWYQQTPGQGLQFLFEYFSETQRNKGNFPGRFSGRQFSNSRSEMNVSTLELGDSALYLCASRLQQGSPEAFFGQGTRLTVV.

This clonotype was seen a few times. The V call is TRBV7-9, the J call TRBJ1-1; D is perhaps TRBD1 (6 bases). Trimming took off 1 base at V and 11 bases at J, with 8 bases between the two ends. The CDR3 sequence is 11 residues long. In germline, CDR1 is SEHNR, CDR2 FQNEAQ (reference sequence). The CDR3 DNA is TGTGCCAGCAGCTTAGACAGGGATGCTTTCTTT. This gives the protein CASSLDRDAFF.

This clonotype was seen many times. The chain carries TRBV7-9 and TRBJ2-3, with 7 nucleotides matching TRBD2. The CDR3 has 15 residues. Germline CDR1 SEHNR, CDR2 FQNEAQ (reference sequence). V dropped 3 bases and J dropped 1; count of bases not matched to a gene: 4. The CDR3 sequence is CASSLGGSGTDTQYF. The CDR3 nucleotides read TGTGCCAGCAGCTTGGGGGGGAGCGGCACAGATACGCAGTATTTT.

In the case of this clonotype: A read error is possible here, since a much larger clone lies one base away. The rearrangement links TRBV29-1 to TRBJ1-2, with TRBD1 matching 11 bases. V lost 6 bases, J lost 7 bases, and 13 bases stayed unmatched. CDR1 and CDR2 from the germline V gene are SQVTM and ANQGSEA. The CDR3 is made up of 15 amino acids. CDR3 in amino acids: CSVETGQGDLGGYTF. For the CDR3, the DNA is TGCAGCGTGGAAACGGGACAGGGGGATTTAGGTGGCTACACCTTC. Supplemented by reference TRBV29-1 and TRBJ1-2, the full variable domain reads SAVISQKPSRDICQRGTSLTIQCQVDSQVTMMFWYRQQPGQSLTLIATANQGSEATYESGFVIDKFPISRPNLTFSTLTVSNMSPEDSSIYLCSVETGQGDLGGYTFGSGTRLTVV.

The chain joins TRBV30 to TRBJ2-5, with 8 bases that match TRBD2. The CDR3 has 16 residues. Trimming cost V 0 bases and J 5 bases; bases outside gene matches: 11. In germline, CDR1 is GTSNPN, CDR2 SVGIG (reference sequence). The CDR3 region is CAWSVREGWGEETQYF. The CDR3 DNA reads TGTGCCTGGAGTGTACGGGAGGGATGGGGCGAGGAGACCCAGTACTTC.

This clonotype was detected ten times or more. V gene TRBV4-1 combines with J gene TRBJ2-5, with D possibly TRBD2 on 5 matching bases. There are 16 residues in the CDR3. V shed 0 bases and J shed 5 bases, with 16 bases lying between them. Germline loops: CDR1 MGHRA, CDR2 YSYEKL. The CDR3, as DNA: TGCGCCAGCAGCCAAGAGTCCATGACTACGAGGGAGACCCAGTACTTC. Its protein product is CASSQESMTTRETQYF.

This clonotype appeared many times. CDR3 sequence: CASSLGASYNEQFF. The CDR3 bases are TGTGCCAGCAGCTTGGGGGCCTCCTACAATGAGCAGTTCTTC. V and J are TRBV5-5 and TRBJ2-1; D is unresolved. The V and J ends lost 0 bases and 0 bases respectively, with 4 bases between them. Germline CDR1 reads SGHKS; CDR2 reads YYEKEE (reference sequence). CDR3 size: 14 residues.